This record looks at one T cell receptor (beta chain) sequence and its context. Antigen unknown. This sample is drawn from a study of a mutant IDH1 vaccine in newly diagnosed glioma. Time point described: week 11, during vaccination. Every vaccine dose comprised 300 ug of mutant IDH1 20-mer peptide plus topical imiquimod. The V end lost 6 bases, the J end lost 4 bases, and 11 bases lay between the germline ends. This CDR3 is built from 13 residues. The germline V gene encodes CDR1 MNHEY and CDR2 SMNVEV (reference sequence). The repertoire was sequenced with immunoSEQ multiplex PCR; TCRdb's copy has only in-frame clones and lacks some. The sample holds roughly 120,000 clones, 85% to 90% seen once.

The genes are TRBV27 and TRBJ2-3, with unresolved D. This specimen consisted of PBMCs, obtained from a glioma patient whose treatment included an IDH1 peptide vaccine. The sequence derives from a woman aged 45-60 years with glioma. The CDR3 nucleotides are TGTGCCAGCAGCCCCGTGGGCCCAGATACGCAGTATTTT. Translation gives CASSPVGPDTQYF.